These 14 T cell receptor beta chains were sequenced from one sample in a study of cytomegalovirus exposure and HLA in healthy donors. This PCR relied on a set of 60 Vbeta primers and 13 Jbeta primers. TCRdb's copy holds only in-frame clones and misses some; the assay was immunoSEQ multiplex PCR. The listing contains 55,000 or so clones. The sample was PBMCs. All receptors come from a woman between 50 and 59 years old in good health and CMV-seropositive.

The rearrangement uses TRBV5-6 and TRBJ1-2, with D possibly being TRBD1 (5 bases). The CDR3 sequence is 14 residues long. The germline V gene encodes CDR1 SGHDT and CDR2 YYEEEE. V dropped 3 bases and J dropped 6 bases, with 15 bases sitting between them. The CDR3 loop reads CASSWRQFRDGYTF. The CDR3 nucleotides are TGTGCCAGCAGCTGGAGACAGTTCAGGGATGGCTACACCTTC. The whole variable domain, remainder taken from reference TRBV5-6 and TRBJ1-2, is DAGVTQSPTHLIKTRGQQVTLRCSPKSGHDTVSWYQQALGQGPQFIFQYYEEEERQRGNFPDRFSGHQFPNYSSELNVNALLLGDSALYLCASSWRQFRDGYTFGSGTRLTVV.

V usage is TRBV9 and J usage is TRBJ2-1, with a weak D call TRBD1 (6 bases). This CDR3 spans 14 amino acids. Trimming shortened V by 7 bases and J by 7 bases, and 18 bases separated the two germline ends. The germline V gene has CDR1 SGDLS and CDR2 YYNGEE. The CDR3 DNA is TGTGCCAGCGGACGGGGACATAGGGCGAATGAGCAGTTCTTC. This sequence encodes CASGRGHRANEQFF.

The chain is built from TRBV19 and TRBJ2-1, with D perhaps matching TRBD2 (6 bases). Per the germline V gene, CDR1 is LNHDA and CDR2 is SQIVND (reference sequence). This CDR3 region has 13 residues. V gave up 5 bases and J gave up 7 bases, with 12 bases separating them. As DNA, the CDR3 is TGTGCCAGTAGTCTCGGGAGTAGGAATGAGCAGTTCTTC. Translating gives CASSLGSRNEQFF.

The CDR3 loop reads CASSVGLAGGNTGELFF. DNA of the CDR3: TGTGCCAGCAGCGTAGGACTAGCGGGAGGGAATACCGGGGAGCTGTTTTTT. J is TRBJ2-2 and V is TRBV9; 14 bases line up with TRBD2. CDR1 and CDR2 (germline): SGDLS, YYNGEE. The CDR3 runs to 17 residues. J was trimmed by 5 bases and V by 0 bases; bases with no gene match: 3. The variable domain in full, completed from reference TRBV9 and TRBJ2-2, reads DSGVTQTPKHLITATGQRVTLRCSPRSGDLSVYWYQQSLDQGLQFLIQYYNGEERAKGNILERFSAQQFPDLHSELNLSSLELGDSALYFCASSVGLAGGNTGELFFGEGSRLTVL.

The genes are TRBV6-1 and TRBJ2-2; D perhaps matches TRBD1 (5 bases). This CDR3 has 14 amino acids. V lost 11 bases and J 0 bases, leaving 13 bases between the germline ends. Germline V lookup: CDR1 MNHNS, CDR2 SASEGT. The CDR3 nucleotides are TGTGCCTCCCTCAGGGTCGCGAACACCGGGGAGCTGTTTTTT. Encoded protein: CASLRVANTGELFF.

V gene TRBV9 combines with J gene TRBJ1-4; D gene uncertain. Germline CDR1 and CDR2: SGDLS and YYNGEE. The CDR3 extends over 14 amino acids. V was trimmed by 3 bases and J by 0 bases, leaving 6 bases between them. The CDR3 nucleotides are TGTGCCAGCAGCGACAGTGCAACTAATGAAAAACTGTTTTTT. Translation gives CASSDSATNEKLFF.

The chain has TRBV29-1 and TRBJ2-1; 8 nucleotides align to TRBD1. J was trimmed by 8 bases and V by 8 bases; bases with no gene match: 11. Germline lookup yields CDR1 SQVTM and CDR2 ANQGSEA. This CDR3 region has 13 residues. The CDR3 DNA follows: TGCAGCTCCTTTAACAGGGGGGCCCATGAGCAGTTCTTC. It specifies CSSFNRGAHEQFF.

The CDR3 DNA is TGCGCCAGCAGCACTTCCTACGAGCAGTACTTC. Its translation is CASSTSYEQYF. The genes are TRBV5-1 and TRBJ2-5; no definite D call. The J call may be in error: the DNA end matches TRBJ2-7 better. The germline gives CDR1 SGHRS, CDR2 YFSETQ. This CDR3 contains 11 residues.

The chain employs TRBV4-2 and TRBJ2-7; 11 bases align to TRBD1. V trimming: 0 bases; J trimming: 2 bases; junction bases outside the gene matches: 12. This CDR3 is 19 amino acids long. In germline, CDR1 is LGHNA, CDR2 YNFKEQ. The DNA for the CDR3 is TGTGCCAGCAGCCAAGATAGGGGACAGGGGGTTGGGAGGGCCTACGAGCAGTACTTC. It specifies CASSQDRGQGVGRAYEQYF.

The chain is built from TRBV6-1 and TRBJ2-2, with TRBD2 matching over 10 bases. The germline V gene encodes CDR1 MNHNS and CDR2 SASEGT. J lost 7 bases, V lost 4 bases, and 3 bases had no gene match. The CDR3 consists of 14 residues. The CDR3 nucleotides read TGTGCCAGCAGTGTAACTAGCGGGATCGGGGAGCTGTTTTTT. This encodes CASSVTSGIGELFF.

The J gene is TRBJ2-7, the V gene TRBV7-9, with D perhaps TRBD2 (5 bases). The CDR3 extends over 15 amino acids. Germline loops: CDR1 SEHNR, CDR2 FQNEAQ (reference sequence). Trimming left V 1 base short and J 0 bases short, with 10 bases between. This chain's CDR3 is CASSLDSGNSYEQYF. The CDR3 DNA follows: TGTGCCAGCAGCTTAGACTCGGGGAACTCCTACGAGCAGTACTTC.

The chain employs TRBV11-2 and TRBJ2-5; 9 bases are shared with TRBD2. V lost 5 bases to trimming and J lost 7 bases; unmatched junction nucleotides: 11. In germline, CDR1 is SGHAT, CDR2 FQNNGV. This CDR3 contains 15 residues. CDR3 in amino acids: CASSPPTSGEGTQYF. For the CDR3, the DNA is TGTGCCAGCAGCCCCCCGACTAGCGGTGAAGGGACCCAGTACTTC. The whole variable domain, remainder taken from reference TRBV11-2 and TRBJ2-5, is EAGVAQSPRYKIIEKRQSVAFWCNPISGHATLYWYQQILGQGPKLLIQFQNNGVVDDSQLPKDRFSAERLKGVDSTLKIQPAKLEDSAVYLCASSPPTSGEGTQYFGPGTRLLVL.

The chain combines TRBV15 with TRBJ1-5; 8 bases agree with TRBD1. J lost 3 bases, V lost 0 bases, and 7 bases had no gene match. This CDR3 has 17 amino acids. Germline CDR1 and CDR2: LNHNV and YYDKDF (reference sequence). The CDR3 DNA follows: TGTGCCACCAGCAGAGATGGGGCAGGGGGCACCAATCAGCCCCAGCATTTT. Translation gives CATSRDGAGGTNQPQHF. Looking up the rest from reference TRBV15 and TRBJ1-5 gives the full variable domain: DAMVIQNPRYQVTQFGKPVTLSCSQTLNHNVMYWYQQKSSQAPKLLFHYYDKDFNNEADTPDNFQSRRPNTSFCFLDIRSPGLGDTAMYLCATSRDGAGGTNQPQHFGDGTRLSIL.

The chain links TRBV19 to TRBJ2-1, with 7 positions matching TRBD2. The CDR3 is made up of 14 amino acids. Germline trimming cut 3 bases from V and 9 bases from J; bases unmatched to any gene: 8. In germline, CDR1 is LNHDA, CDR2 SQIVND (reference sequence). DNA for the CDR3: TGTGCCAGTAGTATTGAGGGAGGGGTTGGTGAGCAGTTCTTC. It yields the protein CASSIEGGVGEQFF.